The clone carrying this TCR beta chain is a singleton in its sample. Its antigen is undetermined. These data originate in a study of T cell responses to AZD1222 COVID-19 vaccine. Study-wide points: Unmutated variant regions are reportedly the target of nearly half of TCRs that are spike-specific.

TCRdb keeps only in-frame clones here, not all; method: immunoSEQ multiplex PCR. The repertoire holds more than 75,000 clones, with about 90% as singletons. Losses at the gene ends were 5 bases for V and 0 bases for J; bases not matched to a gene: 12. The CDR3 totals 18 residues. The V gene's germline CDR1 is SGHTA and CDR2 FQGNSA. The clonotype was recovered from an adult in good health. This chain uses TRBV7-2 with TRBJ1-5, with 8 positions matching TRBD1. Specimen: peripheral blood, collected on day 0 of AZD1222 vaccination. The CDR3 loop reads CASSLNDRGRNSNQPQHF. In DNA, the CDR3 is TGTGCCAGCAGCCTGAACGACAGGGGAAGAAATAGCAATCAGCCCCAGCATTTT. Variable domain in full (rest from reference TRBV7-2 and TRBJ1-5): GAGVSQSPSNKVTEKGKDVELRCDPISGHTALYWYRQSLGQGLEFLIYFQGNSAPDKSGLPSDRFSAERTGGSVSTLTIQRTQQEDSAVYLCASSLNDRGRNSNQPQHFGDGTRLSIL.